Listed below are T cell receptor beta chains from one sample, sequenced in a study of shared clonotypes between healthy human individuals. Profiling relied on immunoSEQ multiplex PCR, and the TCRdb table lists in-frame clones only, not all of them. Among about 2.2 million clones, just over 90% were seen once, and the ten largest hold about 1.6%. Sequencing was performed on naive CD8+ T cells from PBMCs. These receptors all stem from a man between 18 and 29 years old in good health. Some clones in this sample may be carry-over from other donors' samples. Both conserved end residues are part of each CDR3. Fields, in order: clone size, V gene, J gene, D gene, CDR3 protein, CDR3 DNA. D genes are given only for firm matches. Size is stated for part of the rows, as once, few or many counts, or as a class when the clone is expanded.

clone_size: NA; v_call: TRBV28; j_call: TRBJ2-1; d_call: NA; cdr3_aa: CASTWGSSYNEQFF; cdr3_nt: TGTGCCAGCACTTGGGGCTCCTCCTACAATGAGCAGTTCTTC
clone_size: NA; v_call: TRBV7-8; j_call: TRBJ1-3; d_call: NA; cdr3_aa: CASSLVGRGAPGNTIYF; cdr3_nt: TGTGCCAGCAGCTTAGTAGGTCGGGGGGCGCCGGGAAACACCATATATTTT
clone_size: NA; v_call: TRBV28; j_call: TRBJ1-5; d_call: NA; cdr3_aa: CASSFYREDQPQHF; cdr3_nt: TGTGCCAGCAGTTTTTACAGGGAGGATCAGCCCCAGCATTTT
clone_size: NA; v_call: TRBV11-2; j_call: TRBJ1-1; d_call: NA; cdr3_aa: CASNTDTEAFF; cdr3_nt: TGTGCCAGCAATACCGACACTGAAGCTTTCTTT
clone_size: NA; v_call: TRBV28; j_call: TRBJ2-5; d_call: TRBD1; cdr3_aa: CASSLAGQGSQETQYF; cdr3_nt: TGTGCCAGCAGTTTAGCCGGACAGGGATCCCAAGAGACCCAGTACTTC
clone_size: NA; v_call: TRBV19; j_call: TRBJ2-1; d_call: TRBD2; cdr3_aa: CASSIGSGRNYNEQFF; cdr3_nt: TGTGCCAGTAGTATAGGCAGCGGGAGAAACTACAATGAGCAGTTCTTC
clone_size: NA; v_call: TRBV7-9; j_call: TRBJ2-7; d_call: NA; cdr3_aa: CASRGGDGYEQYF; cdr3_nt: TGTGCCAGCAGGGGCGGGGACGGCTACGAGCAGTACTTC
clone_size: NA; v_call: TRBV27; j_call: TRBJ1-5; d_call: NA; cdr3_aa: CASSFLQGGEPQHF; cdr3_nt: TGTGCCAGCAGTTTTTTGCAGGGAGGGGAGCCCCAGCATTTT
clone_size: NA; v_call: TRBV14; j_call: TRBJ2-7; d_call: NA; cdr3_aa: CASSPHKTYEQYF; cdr3_nt: TGTGCCAGCAGCCCTCATAAAACCTACGAGCAGTACTTC
clone_size: NA; v_call: TRBV28; j_call: TRBJ2-2; d_call: TRBD2; cdr3_aa: CATTLAGGTGELFF; cdr3_nt: TGTGCCACCACTCTAGCGGGGGGCACCGGGGAGCTGTTTTTT
clone_size: NA; v_call: TRBV11-2; j_call: TRBJ2-1; d_call: TRBD2; cdr3_aa: CASSFLAGGLDEQFF; cdr3_nt: TGTGCCAGCAGCTTTCTAGCGGGAGGTTTAGATGAGCAGTTCTTC
clone_size: NA; v_call: TRBV27; j_call: TRBJ2-7; d_call: NA; cdr3_aa: CASSPLGKALEQYF; cdr3_nt: TGTGCCAGCAGTCCCTTAGGTAAGGCCCTCGAGCAGTACTTC
clone_size: NA; v_call: TRBV5-1; j_call: TRBJ2-3; d_call: TRBD1; cdr3_aa: CASSSGQGGTDTQYF; cdr3_nt: TGCGCCAGCAGCTCCGGACAGGGGGGGACAGATACGCAGTATTTT
clone_size: NA; v_call: TRBV14; j_call: TRBJ2-2; d_call: NA; cdr3_aa: CASRRGASTGELFF; cdr3_nt: TGTGCCAGCAGGAGGGGGGCAAGCACCGGGGAGCTGTTTTTT
clone_size: NA; v_call: TRBV9; j_call: TRBJ1-2; d_call: NA; cdr3_aa: CASSVTGRVSGYTF; cdr3_nt: TGTGCCAGCAGCGTAACTGGCCGCGTTTCCGGCTACACCTTC
clone_size: NA; v_call: TRBV4-1; j_call: TRBJ1-1; d_call: TRBD1; cdr3_aa: CASSQDETGYTEAFF; cdr3_nt: TGCGCCAGCAGCCAAGATGAGACAGGGTACACTGAAGCTTTCTTT
clone_size: NA; v_call: TRBV11-3; j_call: TRBJ2-3; d_call: NA; cdr3_aa: CASSPSRVPDTQYF; cdr3_nt: TGTGCCAGCAGCCCAAGCAGGGTACCTGATACGCAGTATTTT
clone_size: NA; v_call: TRBV7-7; j_call: TRBJ2-1; d_call: TRBD2; cdr3_aa: CASSKEREGQGNEQFF; cdr3_nt: TGTGCCAGCAGTAAAGAGCGGGAGGGCCAGGGTAATGAGCAGTTCTTC
clone_size: once; v_call: TRBV6-5; j_call: TRBJ2-3; d_call: TRBD1; cdr3_aa: CASSYRQGGTDTQYF; cdr3_nt: TGTGCCAGCAGTTACCGACAGGGGGGCACAGATACGCAGTATTTT
clone_size: once; v_call: TRBV4-1; j_call: TRBJ1-3; d_call: NA; cdr3_aa: CASSQVFGRRIGNTIYF; cdr3_nt: TGCGCCAGCAGCCAAGTATTCGGACGGAGGATTGGAAACACCATATATTTT
clone_size: once; v_call: TRBV7-9; j_call: TRBJ2-7; d_call: NA; cdr3_aa: CASSLSHYEQYF; cdr3_nt: TGTGCCAGCAGCTTATCGCACTACGAGCAGTACTTC
clone_size: NA; v_call: TRBV9; j_call: TRBJ2-7; d_call: NA; cdr3_aa: CASSVGGEDYEQYF; cdr3_nt: TGTGCCAGCAGCGTAGGAGGGGAGGACTACGAGCAGTACTTC
clone_size: NA; v_call: TRBV19; j_call: TRBJ1-1; d_call: NA; cdr3_aa: CASSPIDRSLLDTEAFF; cdr3_nt: TGTGCCAGTAGTCCCATCGACAGGTCTTTACTTGACACTGAAGCTTTCTTT
clone_size: NA; v_call: TRBV27; j_call: TRBJ1-1; d_call: NA; cdr3_aa: CASSLVESGTEAFF; cdr3_nt: TGTGCCAGCAGTTTGGTTGAGAGTGGCACTGAAGCTTTCTTT